The clone carrying this T cell receptor (beta chain) was observed at least ten times. Its antigen is currently unknown. Diagnoses were established using clinical symptoms, serum thyroxine and TRAb, thyroid ultrasound and orbital computed tomography. Predating any ophthalmopathy symptoms, the blood sample was taken at first hyperthyroidism diagnosis. This entry belongs to a study of T cells in Graves' hyperthyroidism and ophthalmopathy. Study-wide findings and caveats: Ophthalmopathy was identified by the model a median around 6.3 months ahead of onset. Ophthalmopathy and stable hyperthyroidism were separated by a 13 V-J model.

Looked up from germline, CDR1 is MNHNS and CDR2 is SASEGT. This CDR3 spans 15 amino acids. Trimming took 6 bases from V and 2 from J, leaving 14 bases between them. Amplification of TCR beta CDR3 regions was performed using RNA transcripts as template. HTBI primers were employed in a first-round RT-PCR of the TCR CDR3. TCRdb independently ran MiXCR on the multiplex PCR reads; one entry per CDR3 protein. The repertoire holds approximately 400,000 distinct CDR3 sequences, with more than 15% as singletons. The clonotype was recovered from a woman younger than 30 with Graves' hyperthyroidism that later progressed to Graves' ophthalmopathy. The rearrangement uses TRBV6-1 and TRBJ1-5; possibly TRBD1 for D (6 bases). The specimen was blood. CDR3 amino acids: CASSLNRDGNQPQHF. In nucleotides, the CDR3 is TGTGCCAGCAGCTTAAACAGGGATGGCAATCAGCCCCAGCATTTT.